Below, 15 T cell receptor beta chains from the same sample are listed, as sequenced in a study of control samples from healthy donors and cancer patients. The protocol was immunoSEQ multiplex PCR, while the TCRdb copy is restricted to in-frame clones and leaves out a portion. This table holds tens of thousands of clones, 90% to 97% found once. Material: blood. The receptors were sampled from a woman younger than 35 in good health.

The V and J genes are TRBV15 and TRBJ1-1; D not resolved. Trimming pared 4 bases from V and 2 bases from J, leaving 14 bases between. Germline assignment: CDR1 LNHNV and CDR2 YYDKDF (reference sequence). The CDR3 loop spans 15 amino acids. The CDR3 loop reads CATSTEPNPNTEAFF. The CDR3 DNA is TGTGCCACCAGCACGGAGCCCAACCCTAACACTGAAGCTTTCTTT.

The J gene is TRBJ1-2, the V gene TRBV12-3 or TRBV12-4; 9 bases map to TRBD1. CDR3 length: 13 residues. Unmatched junction bases numbered 2, after V lost 3 bases and J lost 6 bases. The CDR3 sequence: CASSFGTGNGYTF. CDR3 coding DNA: TGTGCCAGCAGTTTTGGGACAGGGAATGGCTACACCTTC.

V usage is TRBV5-8 and J usage is TRBJ1-3, with a tentative D call TRBD1 (6 bases). The CDR3 covers 16 residues. Deletions cut 2 bases from V and 0 bases from J, with 12 bases between. Germline V gene lookup returns CDR1 SGHTS and CDR2 YDEGEE. CDR3 DNA sequence: TGTGCCAGCAGCTTCCTTGGGGGCAACTCTGGAAACACCATATATTTT. As protein: CASSFLGGNSGNTIYF.

V is TRBV30 and J is TRBJ1-2; D unclear. The germline V gene has CDR1 GTSNPN and CDR2 SVGIG (reference sequence). The ends were cut back, 0 bases at V and 8 bases at J, with 10 bases in the middle. CDR3 length: 12 amino acids. CDR3 protein: CAWSVLAGGYTF. CDR3 DNA: TGTGCCTGGAGTGTATTAGCTGGAGGCTACACCTTC.

This rearrangement joins TRBV14 to TRBJ2-3; D assignment may be TRBD1 or TRBD2 (5 bases each). The CDR3 consists of 16 residues. V lost 0 bases and J 2 bases, leaving 12 bases between the germline ends. Germline V lookup: CDR1 SGHDN, CDR2 FVKESK. The CDR3 is CASSQDHGGVTDTQYF. CDR3 DNA: TGTGCCAGCAGCCAAGATCATGGGGGAGTCACAGATACGCAGTATTTT.

This clone was recorded once. This chain links TRBV18 with TRBJ1-2; tentatively, D is TRBD1 (6 bases). Germline V lookup: CDR1 KGHSH, CDR2 LQKENI. The germline V and J ends were trimmed by 3 bases and 8 bases, with 19 bases remaining between them. This CDR3 has 15 residues. The CDR3 nucleotides are TGTGCCAGCTCACCGCCTCAGGGGAGTTGGCGGGGCTACACCTTC. Translation: CASSPPQGSWRGYTF. The full variable domain, in which reference TRBV18 and TRBJ1-2 provide the parts outside the CDR3, is NAGVMQNPRHLVRRRGQEARLRCSPMKGHSHVYWYRQLPEEGLKFMVYLQKENIIDESGMPKERFSAEFPKEGPSILRIQQVVRGDSAAYFCASSPPQGSWRGYTFGSGTRLTVV.

V usage is TRBV2 and J usage is TRBJ2-5; tentative D call: TRBD1 (5 bases). The CDR3 extends over 17 amino acids. From germline, CDR1 is SNHLY and CDR2 FYNNEI. The V and J ends lost 0 bases and 2 bases respectively, with 16 bases between them. The CDR3 bases are TGTGCCAGCAGTGAAGCAGGGGCCCGACCACGGCAAGAGACCCAGTACTTC. This codes for CASSEAGARPRQETQYF.

This chain connects TRBV4-2 to TRBJ2-5, with no clear D. CDR3 length: 13 amino acids. The germline V and J ends were trimmed by 0 bases and 3 bases, with 5 bases remaining between them. CDR1 and CDR2 from the germline V gene are LGHNA and YNFKEQ. CDR3 in DNA: TGTGCCAGCAGCCAAGAGGCGGAAGAGACCCAGTACTTC. Protein: CASSQEAEETQYF.

The rearrangement joins TRBV6-1 to TRBJ1-2; a possible D gene is TRBD1 (6 bases). Trimming stripped 2 bases from V and 6 bases from J, with 16 bases between. The germline CDR1 and CDR2 sequences are MNHNS and SASEGT. This CDR3 contains 15 residues. The CDR3 coding sequence is TGTGCCAGCAGTGAACTCTTAGGACAGTCGGATGGCTACACCTTC. Translating it yields CASSELLGQSDGYTF.

As to this clone: Other nucleotide sequences in the sample specify the same CDR3. The rearrangement uses TRBV19 and TRBJ1-1, with no clear D. V lost 5 bases and J lost 4, with 11 bases in between. The CDR3 is 13 amino acids. Per the germline V gene, CDR1 is LNHDA and CDR2 is SQIVND (reference sequence). The CDR3, as DNA: TGTGCCAGTAGTCCCTGGGCCAGCACTGAAGCTTTCTTT. The encoded protein is CASSPWASTEAFF.

This clone appeared a single time. The chain joins TRBV5-6 to TRBJ2-2; D is unclear. CDR1 SGHDT and CDR2 YYEEEE come from the germline V gene. V lost 1 base and J 4 bases, leaving 11 bases between the germline ends. This CDR3 region has 15 residues. CDR3 residues: CASSLYRSSTGELFF. The CDR3 nucleotides read TGTGCCAGCAGCTTGTACCGGTCCAGCACCGGGGAGCTGTTTTTT.

The chain carries TRBV20-1 and TRBJ2-7, with D uncertain. Trimming shortened V by 5 bases and J by 7 bases, and 12 bases separated the two germline ends. This CDR3 is 11 amino acids long. Germline lookup yields CDR1 DFQATT and CDR2 SNEGSKA (reference sequence). DNA for the CDR3: TGCAGTGCTCGTTGGGCTCAGGAGCAGTACTTC. Translated, it gives CSARWAQEQYF.

J is TRBJ2-3 and V is TRBV9, with no clear D. This CDR3 is built from 15 residues. CDR1 and CDR2 (germline): SGDLS, YYNGEE. Trimming cost V 0 bases and J 0 bases, with 8 bases left between them. The CDR3 DNA follows: TGTGCCAGCAGCGTAGTTACTACTAGCACAGATACGCAGTATTTT. This codes for CASSVVTTSTDTQYF.

The chain is built from TRBV30 and TRBJ2-7, with unresolved D. CDR3 length: 13 amino acids. From germline, CDR1 is GTSNPN and CDR2 SVGIG (reference sequence). V gave up 1 base and J gave up 0 bases, with 7 bases separating them. The CDR3 loop reads CAWSGYSSYEQYF. As DNA, the CDR3 is TGTGCCTGGAGTGGCTACAGCTCCTACGAGCAGTACTTC.

The V gene is TRBV12-5, the J gene TRBJ2-7; 9 bases align to TRBD2. Germline V gives CDR1 LGHNT, CDR2 FRNRAP. The CDR3 is made up of 15 amino acids. V shed 6 bases, J shed 4 bases, and the junction held 10 bases outside the gene matches. Here the CDR3 reads CASGRLSGGRYEQYF. CDR3 sequence (DNA): TGTGCTAGTGGCCGACTTAGCGGGGGCCGTTACGAGCAGTACTTC. Full variable domain (missing parts from reference TRBV12-5 and TRBJ2-7): DARVTQTPRHKVTEMGQEVTMRCQPILGHNTVFWYRQTMMQGLELLAYFRNRAPLDDSGMPKDRFSAEMPDATLATLKIQPSEPRDSAVYFCASGRLSGGRYEQYFGPGTRLTVT.